The entry that follows covers one T cell receptor beta chain sequence. The data belong to a study of cytomegalovirus exposure and HLA in healthy donors. Germline CDR1 MDHEN, CDR2 SYDVKM. This CDR3 comprises 14 residues. The junction had 4 bases not matched to a gene; V was cut back by 6 bases and J by 7 bases. The PCR was carried out with 60 Vbeta primers and 13 Jbeta primers. Sequencing was performed with immunoSEQ multiplex PCR; in TCRdb, only in-frame clones are kept and a portion is missing. The sample contains 100,000 to 150,000 clones, 15% of which appear only once. The chain combines TRBV28 with TRBJ1-4; TRBD1 matches at 11 bases. The sequencing sample was made of PBMCs. The receptor comes from a young woman in good health and CMV-seronegative. CDR3 region: CASSSDRGREKLFF. In nucleotides, the CDR3 is TGTGCCAGCAGCTCGGACAGGGGGCGTGAAAAACTGTTTTTT. Complete variable domain (other parts from reference TRBV28 and TRBJ1-4): DVKVTQSSRYLVKRTGEKVFLECVQDMDHENMFWYRQDPGLGLRLIYFSYDVKMKEKGDIPEGYSVSREKKERFSLILESASTNQTSMYLCASSSDRGREKLFFGSGTQLSVL.